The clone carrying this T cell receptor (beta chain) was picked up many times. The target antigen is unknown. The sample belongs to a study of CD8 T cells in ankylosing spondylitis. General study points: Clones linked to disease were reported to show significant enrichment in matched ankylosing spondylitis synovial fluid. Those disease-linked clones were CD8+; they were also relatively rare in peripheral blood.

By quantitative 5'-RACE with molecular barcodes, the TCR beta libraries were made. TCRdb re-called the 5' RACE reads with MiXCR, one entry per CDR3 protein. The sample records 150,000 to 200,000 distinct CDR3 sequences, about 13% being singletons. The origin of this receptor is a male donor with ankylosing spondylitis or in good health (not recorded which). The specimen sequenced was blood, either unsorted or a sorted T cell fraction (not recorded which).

CDR3 DNA sequence: TGCGCCAGCAGCTTGAACCTCTACGAGCAGTACTTC. This codes for CASSLNLYEQYF. V gene TRBV5-1 combines with J gene TRBJ2-7; no reliable D call. The V and J ends lost 1 base and 3 bases respectively, with 5 bases between them. CDR1 and CDR2 from the germline V gene are SGHRS and YFSETQ. This CDR3 spans 12 amino acids.